The entry that follows covers one TCR beta chain sequence. An end of the junction does not agree with germline; a read error may underlie this. The sample comes from a study of identical twins. Per germline, CDR1 MGHDK and CDR2 SYGVNS. This CDR3 is 15 amino acids long. TCRdb reanalysed the 5' RACE reads using MiXCR and keeps one entry per CDR3 protein. This sample has 540,000 or so distinct CDR3 sequences; about 20% occur once, and the top ten carry about 0.5%. The same sample was also studied in work on yellow fever vaccine responses in identical twins.

Input material: CD4+ T cells sorted from blood. This rearrangement joins TRBV25-1 to TRBJ2-7; 7 nucleotides match TRBD2. The TCR originated in a woman younger than 30 in good health. The CDR3 here is CASSDPSGISSEQYF. For the CDR3, the DNA is TGTGCCAGCAGTGATCCAAGCGGGATTTCCTCCGAGCAGTACTTC.